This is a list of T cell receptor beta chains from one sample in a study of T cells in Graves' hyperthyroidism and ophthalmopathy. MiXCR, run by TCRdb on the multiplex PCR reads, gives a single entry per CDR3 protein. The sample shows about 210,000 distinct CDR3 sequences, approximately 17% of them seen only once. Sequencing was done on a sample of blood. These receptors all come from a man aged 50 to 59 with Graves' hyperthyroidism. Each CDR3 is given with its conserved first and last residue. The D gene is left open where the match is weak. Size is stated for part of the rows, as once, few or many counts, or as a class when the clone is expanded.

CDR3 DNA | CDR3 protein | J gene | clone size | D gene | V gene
TGTGCCAGCGGTCACAGGGGTAACTATGGCTACACCTTC | CASGHRGNYGYTF | TRBJ1-2 | few | TRBD1 | TRBV27
TGTGCCAGCAACCGGGACGGAGGACTTGAAGCTTTCTTT | CASNRDGGLEAFF | TRBJ1-1 | many | - | TRBV2
TGTGCCAGCAGCTTTCTCCTTGGGCGGAGGGAGAATGGCTACACCTTC | CASSFLLGRRENGYTF | TRBJ1-2 | many | - | TRBV7-8
TGTGCCAGCAGCTTTCCTCGGGGTGCGTTCACAGATACGCAGTATTTT | CASSFPRGAFTDTQYF | TRBJ2-3 | - | - | TRBV7-8
TGTGCCAGCTCTCTACCTGGAGATACGCAGTATTTT | CASSLPGDTQYF | TRBJ2-3 | - | - | TRBV9
TGTGCCAGCAGCTCCGACAGCGGCAATGAGCAGTTCTTC | CASSSDSGNEQFF | TRBJ2-1 | many | - | TRBV11-2
TGTGCCAGCAGCCAAGAGAGGTCCGTCGGAGAGCAGTACTTC | CASSQERSVGEQYF | TRBJ2-7 | few | - | TRBV3-1
TGCGCCAGCAGCCAAGGATTGGGGGGGGCGAGTGAAAAACTGTTTTTT | CASSQGLGGASEKLFF | TRBJ1-4 | few | - | TRBV4-3
TGTACCAGCAGCCGACAGTTAAACACTGAAGCTTTCTTT | CTSSRQLNTEAFF | TRBJ1-1 | - | - | TRBV12-3/TRBV12-4
TGTGCCAGCAGGAGGACTAGCCTCTCCTACGAGCAGTACTTC | CASRRTSLSYEQYF | TRBJ2-7 | few | TRBD2 | TRBV2
TGTGCCAGCAGCCCCTACGGGACGGACGCCTACAATGAGCAGTTCTTC | CASSPYGTDAYNEQFF | TRBJ2-1 | many | - | TRBV6-2/TRBV6-3
TGTGCCAGCACGAGATTAGCGGGAGCTGAGACCCAGTACTTC | CASTRLAGAETQYF | TRBJ2-5 | - | TRBD2 | TRBV28
TGCGCCAGCAGCTTGGATGGGGAAGAGGGTAATGAGCAGTTCTTC | CASSLDGEEGNEQFF | TRBJ2-1 | few | - | TRBV5-1
TGTGCCAGCAGTTACTCGGAATCGGCTACCTCTGGAAACACCATATATTTT | CASSYSESATSGNTIYF | TRBJ1-3 | few | - | TRBV6-5
TGTGCCAGCAGCTCACCGGGCCATGGGGGCGAGCAGTACTTC | CASSSPGHGGEQYF | TRBJ2-7 | few | - | TRBV7-9
TGTGCCAGCAGAAACAGTGATTCTAGCACAGATACGCAGTATTTT | CASRNSDSSTDTQYF | TRBJ2-3 | many | - | TRBV27
TGTGCCAGCAGCCAAGATACTAGCGGGAGCTACGAGCAGTACTTC | CASSQDTSGSYEQYF | TRBJ2-7 | - | TRBD2 | TRBV4-2
TGCAGTGCTAGACCTATAGCGGGAGGGCCTACAGATACGCAGTATTTT | CSARPIAGGPTDTQYF | TRBJ2-3 | many | TRBD2 | TRBV20-1
TGCAGTGCTAAACACCCACTAGCGGGAGACATAGATACGCAGTATTTT | CSAKHPLAGDIDTQYF | TRBJ2-3 | - | TRBD2 | TRBV20-1
TGTGCCAGCTCACCACGTGGGACGGCTAAGGAGGCCCAGTACTTC | CASSPRGTAKEAQYF | TRBJ2-5 | many | - | TRBV18
TGTGCCAGCTCATCCAGTATGAGCACTGAAGCTTTCTTT | CASSSSMSTEAFF | TRBJ1-1 | many | - | TRBV18
TGCGCCAGCAGCCCCACAGGGATGAACACTGAAGCTTTCTTT | CASSPTGMNTEAFF | TRBJ1-1 | many | - | TRBV5-1
TGTGCCAGCAGTTCCAAAGCCCGGGGGAGCTATGGCTACACCTTC | CASSSKARGSYGYTF | TRBJ1-2 | many | - | TRBV27
TGCGCCAGCAGCTATCCTGCAACTAATGAAAAACTGTTTTTT | CASSYPATNEKLFF | TRBJ1-4 | few | - | TRBV4-1
TGTGCCAGCTCACCAGACCCTAAAAGCTATGGCTACACCTTC | CASSPDPKSYGYTF | TRBJ1-2 | many | - | TRBV18
TGCAGTGCTTACGGGGCGGCGAGTGAGCAGTTCTTC | CSAYGAASEQFF | TRBJ2-1 | many | - | TRBV20-1
TGTGCCAGTACACTCCTCGAGGGTGAAAAACTGTTTTTT | CASTLLEGEKLFF | TRBJ1-4 | many | - | TRBV2
TGTGCCAGCAGCGCCGGGACAGGGTGGGACACTGAAGCTTTCTTT | CASSAGTGWDTEAFF | TRBJ1-1 | few | TRBD1 | TRBV9
TGTGCCAGCCGCGCGGCAGGGTCCATCAATGAGCAGTTCTTC | CASRAAGSINEQFF | TRBJ2-1 | many | - | TRBV11-2
TGTGCCAGCAGCTCGGTTCGAGGGCGGGATTCACCCCTCCACTTT | CASSSVRGRDSPLHF | TRBJ1-6 | many | - | TRBV11-2
TGTGCCAGCACCCAGGGGTTGCGCAGCCAGCCCCAGCATTTT | CASTQGLRSQPQHF | TRBJ1-5 | many | - | TRBV6-2/TRBV6-3
TGCAGCGAGTGGACCAGTACGAACAATGAGCAGTTCTTC | CSEWTSTNNEQFF | TRBJ2-1 | many | - | TRBV29-1
TGTGCCAGCAGTTCTGGGTGGGTCGAAAAACTGTTTTTT | CASSSGWVEKLFF | TRBJ1-4 | few | - | TRBV27
TGCGCCAGCAGCCAAGATGGGGGTAGCGGGAGTTACGAGCAGTACTTC | CASSQDGGSGSYEQYF | TRBJ2-7 | - | TRBD2 | TRBV4-1
TGTGCCAGCAGCCAAGATCAGGGCGATGAGCAGTTCTTC | CASSQDQGDEQFF | TRBJ2-1 | few | - | TRBV4-2
TGTGCCAGCGCCCAGATTCAGGTCATAAACACCGGGGAGCTGTTTTTT | CASAQIQVINTGELFF | TRBJ2-2 | few | - | TRBV27
TGTGCCAGCAGCTTAGCGGGACTAGGAGGTGAAAAACTGTTTTTT | CASSLAGLGGEKLFF | TRBJ1-4 | - | - | TRBV7-9
TGTGCCAGCAGTTATGCTAAGACTAGCGAGGCCGGGGAGCTGTTTTTT | CASSYAKTSEAGELFF | TRBJ2-2 | few | TRBD2 | TRBV28
TGTGCCAGCAGCTTACCAAGGGGAAGAGGGGTCCTAGCCAAAAACATTCAGTACTTC | CASSLPRGRGVLAKNIQYF | TRBJ2-4 | few | - | TRBV7-2
TGTGCCAGCAGTTCACGTCTATTCCATGGCTACACCTTC | CASSSRLFHGYTF | TRBJ1-2 | few | - | TRBV28
TGCAGCGTTTATGTGACAGCCGACACCGGGGAGCTGTTTTTT | CSVYVTADTGELFF | TRBJ2-2 | - | - | TRBV29-1
TGCAGTGCTGGGGACCGGGGTCAGGGATGGCACACTGAAGCTTTCTTT | CSAGDRGQGWHTEAFF | TRBJ1-1 | - | - | TRBV20-1
TGTGCCAGCAGCCAAGGGGGAAAGTACAATGAGCAGTTCTTC | CASSQGGKYNEQFF | TRBJ2-1 | few | - | TRBV4-2
TGCAGTGCTAGAGGGACTAGCGGGAGAGGCGAGCAGTACTTC | CSARGTSGRGEQYF | TRBJ2-7 | - | TRBD2 | TRBV20-1
TGTGCCAGCAGCTTAGGACATGCGCAAGAGACCCAGTACTTC | CASSLGHAQETQYF | TRBJ2-5 | many | - | TRBV11-3
TGTGCCAGCAGTGGGACTAGCGGGAGGAGACCTAGCACAGATACGCAGTATTTT | CASSGTSGRRPSTDTQYF | TRBJ2-3 | many | TRBD2 | TRBV2
TGTGCCAGCAGAGACTCCGGTTACGAGCAGTACTTC | CASRDSGYEQYF | TRBJ2-7 | many | - | TRBV2
TGTGCCTGGAGTGGCCCTCCCACTAGCAGAACCTACAATGAGCAGTTCTTC | CAWSGPPTSRTYNEQFF | TRBJ2-1 | many | - | TRBV30
TGCAGTGCTCCGGGGCGCTCCTCCTACGAGCAGTACTTC | CSAPGRSSYEQYF | TRBJ2-7 | once | - | TRBV20-1
TGTGCCTGGAGTCGGGGACGACTCAACACTGAAGCTTTCTTT | CAWSRGRLNTEAFF | TRBJ1-1 | many | - | TRBV30
TGTGCCAGCAGCTTAGAGGGACAGGCGTTCTTT | CASSLEGQAFF | TRBJ1-1 | many | TRBD1 | TRBV11-2
TGTGCCAGCACCCCCCGCTCGGGAGATACTAATGAGCAGTTCTTC | CASTPRSGDTNEQFF | TRBJ2-1 | few | - | TRBV12-3/TRBV12-4
TGTGCCAGCAGTCAACAGCGCGGGGTGACTGAAGCTTTCTTT | CASSQQRGVTEAFF | TRBJ1-1 | many | - | TRBV28
TGTGCCAGCAGTTTGGGGTCCTATGGCTACACCTTC | CASSLGSYGYTF | TRBJ1-2 | many | - | TRBV12-3/TRBV12-4